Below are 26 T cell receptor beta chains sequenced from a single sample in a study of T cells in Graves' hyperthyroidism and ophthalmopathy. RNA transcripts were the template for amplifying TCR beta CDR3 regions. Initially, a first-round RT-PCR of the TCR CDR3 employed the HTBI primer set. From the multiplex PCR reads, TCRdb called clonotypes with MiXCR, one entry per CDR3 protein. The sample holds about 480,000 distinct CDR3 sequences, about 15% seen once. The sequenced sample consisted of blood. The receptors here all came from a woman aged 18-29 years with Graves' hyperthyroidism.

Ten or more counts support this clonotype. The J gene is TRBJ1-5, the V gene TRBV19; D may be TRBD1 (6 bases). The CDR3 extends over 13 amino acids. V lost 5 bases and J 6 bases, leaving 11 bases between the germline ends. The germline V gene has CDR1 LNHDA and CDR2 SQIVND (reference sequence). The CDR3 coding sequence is TGTGCCAGTAGTTACGGACAGCGTCAGCCCCAGCATTTT. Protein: CASSYGQRQPQHF. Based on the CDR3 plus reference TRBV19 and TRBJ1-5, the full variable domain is DGGITQSPKYLFRKEGQNVTLSCEQNLNHDAMYWYRQDPGQGLRLIYYSQIVNDFQKGDIAEGYSVSREKKESFPLTVTSAQKNPTAFYLCASSYGQRQPQHFGDGTRLSIL.

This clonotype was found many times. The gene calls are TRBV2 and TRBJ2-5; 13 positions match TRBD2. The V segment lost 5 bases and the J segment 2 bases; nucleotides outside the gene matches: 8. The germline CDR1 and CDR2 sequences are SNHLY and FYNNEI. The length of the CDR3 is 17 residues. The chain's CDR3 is CASSPTGLAGVQETQYF. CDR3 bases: TGTGCCAGCAGTCCGACTGGACTAGCGGGGGTACAAGAGACCCAGTACTTC. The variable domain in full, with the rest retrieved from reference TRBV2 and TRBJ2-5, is EPEVTQTPSHQVTQMGQEVILRCVPISNHLYFYWYRQILGQKVEFLVSFYNNEISEKSEIFDDQFSVERPDGSNFTLKIRSTKLEDSAMYFCASSPTGLAGVQETQYFGPGTRLLVL.

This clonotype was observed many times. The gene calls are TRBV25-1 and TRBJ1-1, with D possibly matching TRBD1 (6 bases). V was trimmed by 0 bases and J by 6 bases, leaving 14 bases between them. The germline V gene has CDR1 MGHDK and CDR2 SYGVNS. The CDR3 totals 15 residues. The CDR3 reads CASSEYWGHGAEAFF. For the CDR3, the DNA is TGTGCCAGCAGTGAATATTGGGGACATGGGGCTGAAGCTTTCTTT.

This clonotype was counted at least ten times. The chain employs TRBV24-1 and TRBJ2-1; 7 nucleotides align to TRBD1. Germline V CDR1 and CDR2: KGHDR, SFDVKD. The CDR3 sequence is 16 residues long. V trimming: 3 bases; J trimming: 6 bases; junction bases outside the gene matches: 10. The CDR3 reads CATSDTGVGQVNEQFF. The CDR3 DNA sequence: TGTGCCACCAGTGATACAGGGGTCGGACAAGTCAATGAGCAGTTCTTC.

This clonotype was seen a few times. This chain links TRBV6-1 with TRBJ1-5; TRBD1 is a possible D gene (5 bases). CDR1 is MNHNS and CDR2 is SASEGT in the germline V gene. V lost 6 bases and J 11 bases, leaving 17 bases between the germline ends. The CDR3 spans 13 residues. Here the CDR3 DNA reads TGTGCCAGCAGCCAAACTGACAGCGGGGCCCAGCATTTT. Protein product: CASSQTDSGAQHF.

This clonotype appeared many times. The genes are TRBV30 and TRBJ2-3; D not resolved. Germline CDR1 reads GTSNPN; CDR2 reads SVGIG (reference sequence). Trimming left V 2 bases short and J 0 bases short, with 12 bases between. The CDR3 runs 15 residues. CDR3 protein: CAWSLDQESTDTQYF. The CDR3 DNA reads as TGTGCCTGGAGTCTAGACCAAGAAAGCACAGATACGCAGTATTTT. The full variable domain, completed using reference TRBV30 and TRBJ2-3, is SQTIHQWPATLVQPVGSPLSLECTVEGTSNPNLYWYRQAAGRGLQLLFYSVGIGQISSEVPQNLSASRPQDRQFILSSKKLLLSDSGFYLCAWSLDQESTDTQYFGPGTRLTVL.

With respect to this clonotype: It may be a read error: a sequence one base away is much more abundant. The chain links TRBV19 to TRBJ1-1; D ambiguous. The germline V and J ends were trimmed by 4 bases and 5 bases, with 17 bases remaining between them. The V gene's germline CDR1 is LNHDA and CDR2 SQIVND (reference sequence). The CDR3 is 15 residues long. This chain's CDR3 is CASSSNGGSRTEAFF. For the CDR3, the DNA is TGTGCCAGTAGTAGCAACGGAGGGAGCAGGACTGAAGCTTTCTTT.

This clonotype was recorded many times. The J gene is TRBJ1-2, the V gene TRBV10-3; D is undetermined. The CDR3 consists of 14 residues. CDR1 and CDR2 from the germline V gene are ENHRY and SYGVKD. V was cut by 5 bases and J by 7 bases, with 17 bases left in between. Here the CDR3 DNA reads TGTGCCATCAGTACGGACCTACGGGAGCGTGGCTACACCTTC. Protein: CAISTDLRERGYTF.

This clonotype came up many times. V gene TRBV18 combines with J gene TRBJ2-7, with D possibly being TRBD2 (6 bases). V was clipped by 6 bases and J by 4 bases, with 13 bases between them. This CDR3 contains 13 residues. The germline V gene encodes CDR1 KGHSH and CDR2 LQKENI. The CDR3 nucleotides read TGTGCCAGCTCGCGGGACGGCCTTTACGAGCAGTACGTC. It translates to CASSRDGLYEQYV.

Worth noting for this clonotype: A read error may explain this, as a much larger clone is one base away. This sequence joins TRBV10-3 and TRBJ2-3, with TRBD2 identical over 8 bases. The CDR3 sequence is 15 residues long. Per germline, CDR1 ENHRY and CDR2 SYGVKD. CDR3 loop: CAISGRAGETDTRYF. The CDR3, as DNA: TGTGCCATCAGTGGGCGAGCGGGAGAAACAGATACGCGGTATTTT.

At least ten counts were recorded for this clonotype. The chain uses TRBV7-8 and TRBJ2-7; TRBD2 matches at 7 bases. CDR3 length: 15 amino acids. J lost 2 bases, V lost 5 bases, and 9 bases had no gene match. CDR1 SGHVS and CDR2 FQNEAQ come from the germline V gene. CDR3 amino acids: CASSLSGVGAYEQYV. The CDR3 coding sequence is TGTGCCAGCAGCCTAAGCGGGGTTGGGGCCTACGAGCAGTACGTC.

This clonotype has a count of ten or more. CDR3 DNA sequence: TGTGCCACCAGTGATGACAGGGCAGTTGAAGCTTTCTTT. Amino acid sequence: CATSDDRAVEAFF. This chain joins TRBV24-1 and TRBJ1-1; 7 nucleotides match TRBD1. V lost 3 bases, J lost 7 bases, and 4 bases stayed unmatched. The CDR3 spans 13 residues. Germline V gene data show CDR1 as KGHDR and CDR2 as SFDVKD.

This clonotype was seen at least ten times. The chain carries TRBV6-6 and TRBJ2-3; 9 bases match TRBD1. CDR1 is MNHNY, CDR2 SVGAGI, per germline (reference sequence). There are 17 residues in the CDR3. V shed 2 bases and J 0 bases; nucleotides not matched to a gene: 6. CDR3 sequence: CASSYGQGPTSTDTQYF. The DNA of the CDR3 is TGTGCCAGCAGTTACGGACAGGGGCCCACTAGCACAGATACGCAGTATTTT.

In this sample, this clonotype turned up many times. This chain's CDR3 is CASSLTSDSGANVLTF. The CDR3 DNA follows: TGCGCCAGCAGCTTGACATCCGACTCTGGGGCCAACGTCCTGACTTTC. The genes are TRBV5-1 and TRBJ2-6; unclear D gene. Germline-derived CDR1 and CDR2 are SGHRS and YFSETQ. The germline V and J ends were trimmed by 1 base and 0 bases, with 8 bases remaining between them. This CDR3 has 16 amino acids.

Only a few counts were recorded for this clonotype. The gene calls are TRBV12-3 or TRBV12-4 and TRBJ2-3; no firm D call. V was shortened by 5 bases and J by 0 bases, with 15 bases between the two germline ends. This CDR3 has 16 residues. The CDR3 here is CASSPRLTSSTDTQYF. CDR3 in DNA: TGTGCCAGCAGTCCGCGACTGACGAGTAGCACAGATACGCAGTATTTT.

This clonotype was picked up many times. The CDR3 sequence is CASSGGVSGYNEQFF. CDR3 bases: TGCGCCAGCAGCGGCGGGGTTTCTGGCTACAATGAGCAGTTCTTC. The rearrangement joins TRBV5-1 to TRBJ2-1; D might be TRBD2 (6 bases). V lost 4 bases to trimming and J lost 3 bases, with 14 bases between them. The CDR3 is 15 amino acids. The germline gives CDR1 SGHRS, CDR2 YFSETQ.

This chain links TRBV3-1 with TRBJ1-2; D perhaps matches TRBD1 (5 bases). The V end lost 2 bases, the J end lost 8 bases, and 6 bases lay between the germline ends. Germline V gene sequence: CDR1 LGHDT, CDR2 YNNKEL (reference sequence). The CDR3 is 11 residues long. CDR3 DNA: TGTGCCAGCAGCCAACCAGGGGGCTACACCTTC. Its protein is CASSQPGGYTF.

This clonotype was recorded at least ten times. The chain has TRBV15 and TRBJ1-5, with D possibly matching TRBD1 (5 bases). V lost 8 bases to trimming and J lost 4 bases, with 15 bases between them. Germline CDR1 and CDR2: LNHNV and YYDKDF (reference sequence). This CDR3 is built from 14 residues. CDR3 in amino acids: CATAPGHTNQPQHF. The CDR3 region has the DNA TGTGCCACCGCTCCAGGACATACAAATCAGCCCCAGCATTTT. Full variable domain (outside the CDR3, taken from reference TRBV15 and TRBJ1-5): DAMVIQNPRYQVTQFGKPVTLSCSQTLNHNVMYWYQQKSSQAPKLLFHYYDKDFNNEADTPDNFQSRRPNTSFCFLDIRSPGLGDTAMYLCATAPGHTNQPQHFGDGTRLSIL.

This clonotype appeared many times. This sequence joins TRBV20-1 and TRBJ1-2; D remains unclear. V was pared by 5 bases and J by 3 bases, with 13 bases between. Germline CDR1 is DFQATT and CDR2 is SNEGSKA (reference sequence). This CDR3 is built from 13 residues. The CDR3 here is CSAEPNGDYGYTF. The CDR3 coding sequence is TGCAGTGCTGAACCCAATGGGGACTATGGCTACACCTTC.

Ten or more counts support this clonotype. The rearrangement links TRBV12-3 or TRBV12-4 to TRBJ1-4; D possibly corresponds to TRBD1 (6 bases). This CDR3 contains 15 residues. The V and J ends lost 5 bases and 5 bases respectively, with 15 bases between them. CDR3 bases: TGTGCCAGCAGTGCCGCCGGGACACCGAATGAAAAACTGTTTTTT. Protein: CASSAAGTPNEKLFF.

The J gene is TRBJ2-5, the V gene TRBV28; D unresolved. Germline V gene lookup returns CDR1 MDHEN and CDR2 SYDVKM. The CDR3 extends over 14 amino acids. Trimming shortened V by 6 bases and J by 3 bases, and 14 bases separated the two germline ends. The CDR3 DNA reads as TGTGCCAGCAGCGTAGATCGGTGGGAAGAGACCCAGTACTTC. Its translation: CASSVDRWEETQYF. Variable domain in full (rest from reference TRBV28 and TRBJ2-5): DVKVTQSSRYLVKRTGEKVFLECVQDMDHENMFWYRQDPGLGLRLIYFSYDVKMKEKGDIPEGYSVSREKKERFSLILESASTNQTSMYLCASSVDRWEETQYFGPGTRLLVL.

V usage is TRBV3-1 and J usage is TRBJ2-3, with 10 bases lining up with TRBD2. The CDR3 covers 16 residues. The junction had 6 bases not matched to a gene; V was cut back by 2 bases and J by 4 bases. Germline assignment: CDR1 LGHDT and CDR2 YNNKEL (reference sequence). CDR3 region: CASSQILAGVPDTQYF. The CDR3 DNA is TGTGCCAGCAGCCAAATTCTAGCGGGAGTACCAGATACGCAGTATTTT.

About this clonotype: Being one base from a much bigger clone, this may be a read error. CDR3 sequence: CASHRIRQGEPEAFF. DNA of the CDR3: TGTGCCAGCCACCGAATTCGACAGGGAGAGCCTGAAGCTTTCTTT. The chain combines TRBV19 with TRBJ1-1; 7 bases are shared with TRBD1. This CDR3 spans 15 amino acids. The J segment lost 6 bases and the V segment lost 9 bases, leaving 16 bases of the junction unmatched. CDR1 and CDR2 (germline): LNHDA, SQIVND (reference sequence).

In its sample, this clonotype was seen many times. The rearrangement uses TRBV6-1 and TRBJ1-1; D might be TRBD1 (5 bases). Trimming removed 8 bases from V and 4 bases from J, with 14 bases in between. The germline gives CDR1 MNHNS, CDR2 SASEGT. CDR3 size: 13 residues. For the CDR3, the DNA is TGTGCCAGCGCATTGGGGGTCGGCACTGAAGCTTTCTTT. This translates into CASALGVGTEAFF.

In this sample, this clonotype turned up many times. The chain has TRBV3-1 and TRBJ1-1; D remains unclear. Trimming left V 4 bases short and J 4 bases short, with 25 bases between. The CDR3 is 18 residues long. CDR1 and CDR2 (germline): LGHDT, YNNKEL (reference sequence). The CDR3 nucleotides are TGTGCCAGCAGCCCCCGGCATACGTCATCTATGGTGGGCACTGAAGCTTTCTTT. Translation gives CASSPRHTSSMVGTEAFF.

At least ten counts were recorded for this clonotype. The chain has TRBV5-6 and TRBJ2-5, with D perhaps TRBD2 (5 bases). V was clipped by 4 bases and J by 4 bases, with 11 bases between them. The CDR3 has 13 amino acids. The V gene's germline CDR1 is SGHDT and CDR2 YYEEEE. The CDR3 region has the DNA TGTGCCAGCAGCCATGCGGGTCGAGAGACCCAGTACTTC. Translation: CASSHAGRETQYF.